This T cell receptor beta chain was captured in a study of cytomegalovirus exposure and HLA in healthy donors. The junction had 12 bases not matched to a gene; V was cut back by 0 bases and J by 9 bases. The CDR3 extends over 17 amino acids. Germline CDR1 reads LGHNA; CDR2 reads YNFKEQ. A multiplex PCR was run with 60 Vbeta primers and 13 Jbeta primers. Some clones are missing from TCRdb's copy, which holds only in-frame ones; the method was immunoSEQ multiplex PCR. The table has around 130,000 clones, around 80% seen once. This sequence was found in a woman aged 40-49 years in good health and CMV-seronegative. The chain links TRBV4-2 to TRBJ2-1, with TRBD2 matching 9 bases. The sample comprised PBMCs. The CDR3, as DNA: TGTGCCAGCAGCCAAGAGGGCTGGCGGGAGGGGGCGGTTGAGCAGTTCTTC. Protein product: CASSQEGWREGAVEQFF.